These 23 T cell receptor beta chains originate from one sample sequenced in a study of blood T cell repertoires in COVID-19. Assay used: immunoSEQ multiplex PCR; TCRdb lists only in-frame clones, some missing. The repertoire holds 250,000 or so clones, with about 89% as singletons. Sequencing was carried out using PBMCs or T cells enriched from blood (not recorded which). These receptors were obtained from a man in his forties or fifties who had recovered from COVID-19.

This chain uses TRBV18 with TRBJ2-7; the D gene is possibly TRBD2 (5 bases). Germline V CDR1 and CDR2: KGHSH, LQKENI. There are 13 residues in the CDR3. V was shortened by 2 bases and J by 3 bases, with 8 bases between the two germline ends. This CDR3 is CASSPGSYYEQYF. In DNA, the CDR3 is TGTGCCAGCTCACCAGGGAGTTACTACGAGCAGTACTTC. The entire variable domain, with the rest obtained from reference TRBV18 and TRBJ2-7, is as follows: NAGVMQNPRHLVRRRGQEARLRCSPMKGHSHVYWYRQLPEEGLKFMVYLQKENIIDESGMPKERFSAEFPKEGPSILRIQQVVRGDSAAYFCASSPGSYYEQYFGPGTRLTVT.

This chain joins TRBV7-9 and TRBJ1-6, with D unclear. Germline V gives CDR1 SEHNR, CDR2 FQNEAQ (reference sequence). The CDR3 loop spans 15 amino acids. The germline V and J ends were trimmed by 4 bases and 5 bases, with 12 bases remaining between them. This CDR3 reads CASSYDVSDNSPLHF. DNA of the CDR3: TGTGCCAGCAGCTATGATGTCTCAGATAATTCACCCCTCCACTTT. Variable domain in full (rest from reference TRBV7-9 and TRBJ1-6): DTGVSQNPRHKITKRGQNVTFRCDPISEHNRLYWYRQTLGQGPEFLTYFQNEAQLEKSRLLSDRFSAERPKGSFSTLEIQRTEQGDSAMYLCASSYDVSDNSPLHFGNGTRLTVT.

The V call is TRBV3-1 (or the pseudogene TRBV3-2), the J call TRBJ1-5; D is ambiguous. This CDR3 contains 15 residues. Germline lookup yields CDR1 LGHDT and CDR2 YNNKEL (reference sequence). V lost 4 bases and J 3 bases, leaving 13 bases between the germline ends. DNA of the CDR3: TGTGCCAGCAGCCCGGGTGAGGGTCTCAATCAGCCCCAGCATTTT. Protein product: CASSPGEGLNQPQHF.

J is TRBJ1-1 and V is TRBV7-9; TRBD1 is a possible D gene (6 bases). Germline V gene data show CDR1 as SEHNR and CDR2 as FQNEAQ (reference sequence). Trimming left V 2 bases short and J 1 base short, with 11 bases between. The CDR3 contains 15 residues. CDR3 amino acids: CASSLYTGWNTEAFF. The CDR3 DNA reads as TGTGCCAGCAGCTTATACACAGGGTGGAACACTGAAGCTTTCTTT.

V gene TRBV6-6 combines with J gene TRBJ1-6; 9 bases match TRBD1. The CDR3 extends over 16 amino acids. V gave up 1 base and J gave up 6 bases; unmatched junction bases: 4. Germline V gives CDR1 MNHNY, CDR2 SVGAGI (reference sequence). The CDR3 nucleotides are TGTGCCAGCAGTTACTTCGGACAGGGGACTAATTCACCCCTCCACTTT. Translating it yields CASSYFGQGTNSPLHF.

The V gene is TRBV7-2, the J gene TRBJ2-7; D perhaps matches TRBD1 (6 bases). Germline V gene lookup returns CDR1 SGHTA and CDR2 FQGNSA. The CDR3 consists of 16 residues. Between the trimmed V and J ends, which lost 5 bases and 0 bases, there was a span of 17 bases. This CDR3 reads CASSQTKQGSSYEQYF. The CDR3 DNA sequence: TGTGCCAGCAGCCAAACAAAACAGGGTTCCTCCTACGAGCAGTACTTC.

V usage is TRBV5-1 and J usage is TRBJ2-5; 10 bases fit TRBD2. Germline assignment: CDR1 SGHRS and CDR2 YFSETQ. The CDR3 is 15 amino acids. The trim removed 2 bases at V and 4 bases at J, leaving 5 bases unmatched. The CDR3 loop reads CASSFSSGGRETQYF. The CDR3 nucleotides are TGCGCCAGCAGCTTTTCTAGCGGGGGACGAGAGACCCAGTACTTC.

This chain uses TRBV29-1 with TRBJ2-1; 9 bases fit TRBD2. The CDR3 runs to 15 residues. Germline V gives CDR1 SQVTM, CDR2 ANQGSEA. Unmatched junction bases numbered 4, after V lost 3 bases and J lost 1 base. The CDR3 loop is CSVDGLAGSYNEQFF. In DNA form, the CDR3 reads TGCAGCGTTGATGGGCTAGCGGGATCCTACAATGAGCAGTTCTTC.

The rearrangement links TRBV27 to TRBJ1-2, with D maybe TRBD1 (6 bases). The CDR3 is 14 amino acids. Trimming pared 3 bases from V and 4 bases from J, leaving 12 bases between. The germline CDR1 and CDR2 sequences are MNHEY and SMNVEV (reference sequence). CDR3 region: CASSLGGRGYGYTF. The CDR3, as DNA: TGTGCCAGCAGTTTGGGGGGGCGCGGCTATGGCTACACCTTC.

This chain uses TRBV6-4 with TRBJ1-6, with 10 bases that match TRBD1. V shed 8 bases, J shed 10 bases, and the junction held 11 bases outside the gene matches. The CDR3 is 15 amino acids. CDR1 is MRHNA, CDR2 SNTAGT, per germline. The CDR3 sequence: CASGIPGTGDSPLHF. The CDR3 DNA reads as TGTGCCAGCGGCATCCCCGGGACAGGGGACTCACCCCTCCACTTT.

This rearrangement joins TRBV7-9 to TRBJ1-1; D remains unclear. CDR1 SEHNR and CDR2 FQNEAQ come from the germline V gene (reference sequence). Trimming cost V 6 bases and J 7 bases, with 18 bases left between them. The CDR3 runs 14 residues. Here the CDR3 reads CASSHSPSRDEAFF. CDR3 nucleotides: TGTGCCAGCAGTCACTCCCCCTCTCGGGATGAAGCTTTCTTT.

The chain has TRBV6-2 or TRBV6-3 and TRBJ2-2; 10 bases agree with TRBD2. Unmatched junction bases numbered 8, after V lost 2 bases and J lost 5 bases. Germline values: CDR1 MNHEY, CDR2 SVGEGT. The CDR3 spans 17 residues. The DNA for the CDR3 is TGTGCCAGCAGTTACGGCCTAGCGGGAGTTCAGACCGGGGAGCTGTTTTTT. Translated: CASSYGLAGVQTGELFF.

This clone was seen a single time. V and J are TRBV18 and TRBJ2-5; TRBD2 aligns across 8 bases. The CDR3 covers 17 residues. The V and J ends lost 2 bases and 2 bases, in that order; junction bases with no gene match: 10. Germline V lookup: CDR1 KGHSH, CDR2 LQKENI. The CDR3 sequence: CASSPSAGGPGQETQYF. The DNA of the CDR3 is TGTGCCAGCTCACCATCTGCGGGGGGCCCTGGGCAAGAGACCCAGTACTTC.

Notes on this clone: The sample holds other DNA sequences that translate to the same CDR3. CDR3 protein: CASSLEQNNEKLFF. CDR3 sequence (DNA): TGTGCCAGCAGCTTAGAACAGAATAATGAAAAACTGTTTTTT. V is TRBV7-2 and J is TRBJ1-4; D remains unclear. The ends were cut back, 1 base at V and 4 bases at J, with 7 bases in the middle. The germline V gene encodes CDR1 SGHTA and CDR2 FQGNSA. The CDR3 contains 14 residues.

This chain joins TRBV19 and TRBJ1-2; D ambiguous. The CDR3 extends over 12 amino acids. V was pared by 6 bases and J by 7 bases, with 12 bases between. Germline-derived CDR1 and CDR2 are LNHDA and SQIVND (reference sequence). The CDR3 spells CASRTPEGGYTF. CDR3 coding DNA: TGTGCCAGTAGAACACCGGAGGGTGGCTACACCTTC.

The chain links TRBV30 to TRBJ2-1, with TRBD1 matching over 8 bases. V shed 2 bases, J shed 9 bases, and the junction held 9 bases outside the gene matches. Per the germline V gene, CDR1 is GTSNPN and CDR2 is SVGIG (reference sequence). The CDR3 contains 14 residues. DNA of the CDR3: TGTGCCTGGAGTCCCCAGGGGGCGGGATCTGAGCAGTTCTTC. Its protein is CAWSPQGAGSEQFF.

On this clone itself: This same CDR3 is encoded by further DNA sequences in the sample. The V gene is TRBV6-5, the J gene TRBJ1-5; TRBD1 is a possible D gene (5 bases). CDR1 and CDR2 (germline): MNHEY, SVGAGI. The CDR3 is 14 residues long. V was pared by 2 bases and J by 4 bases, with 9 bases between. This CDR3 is CASSYDRVNQPQHF. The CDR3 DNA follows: TGTGCCAGCAGTTACGACAGAGTAAATCAGCCCCAGCATTTT.

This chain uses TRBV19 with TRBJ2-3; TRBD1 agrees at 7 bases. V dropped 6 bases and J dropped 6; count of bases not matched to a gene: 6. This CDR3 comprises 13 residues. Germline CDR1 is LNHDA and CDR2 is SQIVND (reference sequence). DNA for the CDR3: TGTGCCAGTAGCCCAAGACAGGGCGATACGCAGTATTTT. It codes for CASSPRQGDTQYF.

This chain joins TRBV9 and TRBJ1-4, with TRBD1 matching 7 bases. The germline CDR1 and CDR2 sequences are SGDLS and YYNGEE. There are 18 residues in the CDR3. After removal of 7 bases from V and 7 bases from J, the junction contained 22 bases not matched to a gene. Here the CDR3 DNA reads TGTGCCAGCGAAGTGGGACAGACGATCACCCTCAGGTCTGAAAAACTGTTTTTT. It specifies CASEVGQTITLRSEKLFF.

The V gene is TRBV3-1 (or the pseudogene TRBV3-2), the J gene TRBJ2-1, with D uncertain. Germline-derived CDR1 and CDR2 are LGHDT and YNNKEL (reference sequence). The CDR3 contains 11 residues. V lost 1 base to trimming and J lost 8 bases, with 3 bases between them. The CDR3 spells CASSQVDEQFF. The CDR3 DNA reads TGTGCCAGCAGCCAAGTCGATGAGCAGTTCTTC.

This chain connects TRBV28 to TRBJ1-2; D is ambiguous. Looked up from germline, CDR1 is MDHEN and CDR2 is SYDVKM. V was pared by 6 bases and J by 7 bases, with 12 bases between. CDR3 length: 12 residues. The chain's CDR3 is CASSILRVGYTF. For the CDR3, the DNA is TGTGCCAGCAGCATTCTGCGGGTTGGCTACACCTTC.

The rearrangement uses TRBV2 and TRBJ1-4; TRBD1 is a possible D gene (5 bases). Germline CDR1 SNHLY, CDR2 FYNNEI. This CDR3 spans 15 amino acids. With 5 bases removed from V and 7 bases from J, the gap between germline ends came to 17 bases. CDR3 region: CASSNLRDVGEKLFF. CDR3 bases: TGTGCCAGCAGTAACCTCAGGGATGTTGGTGAAAAACTGTTTTTT.

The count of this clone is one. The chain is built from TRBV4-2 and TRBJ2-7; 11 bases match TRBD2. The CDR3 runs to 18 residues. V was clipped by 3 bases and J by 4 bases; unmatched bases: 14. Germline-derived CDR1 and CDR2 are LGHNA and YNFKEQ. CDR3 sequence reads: CASSHQIETSGTIYEQYF. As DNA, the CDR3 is TGTGCCAGCAGCCACCAGATAGAGACTAGCGGGACCATATACGAGCAGTACTTC.